Listed here are 15 T cell receptor beta chains from one sample, sequenced in a study of technical replicates of blood from several donors. The table came from immunoSEQ multiplex PCR; TCRdb's copy has only in-frame clones and leaves some out. The sample records tens of thousands of clones, approximately 90% being singletons. The sequencing input was T cells isolated from PBMCs. All receptors come from a human donor in good health.

V is TRBV4-1 and J is TRBJ2-1; no clear D gene. V was pared by 4 bases and J by 6 bases, with 10 bases between. The germline V gene encodes CDR1 MGHRA and CDR2 YSYEKL. The CDR3 length is 13 residues. The CDR3 loop reads CASSLALGNEQFF. CDR3 bases: TGCGCCAGCAGCCTGGCCCTTGGCAATGAGCAGTTCTTC.

The chain is built from TRBV4-1 and TRBJ1-1; maybe TRBD1 (5 bases). CDR1 is MGHRA and CDR2 is YSYEKL in the germline V gene. The germline V and J ends were trimmed by 3 bases and 8 bases, with 22 bases remaining between them. The CDR3 is 16 amino acids. Here the CDR3 DNA reads TGCGCCAGCAGCCACGGACAAAGTAGCCATCAGGGAGAAGCTTTCTTT. It yields the protein CASSHGQSSHQGEAFF.

The genes are TRBV5-1 and TRBJ2-3; TRBD2 is a possible D gene (6 bases). Trimming took 1 base from V and 0 from J, leaving 9 bases between them. CDR3 length equals 15 residues. Per the germline V gene, CDR1 is SGHRS and CDR2 is YFSETQ. CDR3 residues: CASSLLGTSTDTQYF. CDR3 in DNA: TGCGCCAGCAGCTTGTTAGGGACTAGCACAGATACGCAGTATTTT.

This chain connects TRBV10-1 to TRBJ1-1; 7 bases agree with TRBD1. Trimming took 7 bases from V and 5 from J; bases not matched to a gene: 10. Looked up from germline, CDR1 is WNHNN and CDR2 is SYGVQD (reference sequence). The CDR3 loop spans 14 amino acids. CDR3 DNA: TGCGCCAGCACTCTAGTACAGGGGATAACTGAAGCTTTCTTT. Amino acid sequence: CASTLVQGITEAFF.

V gene TRBV9 combines with J gene TRBJ2-2, with D possibly TRBD2 on 6 matching bases. The CDR3 length is 13 residues. In germline, CDR1 is SGDLS, CDR2 YYNGEE. The V and J ends lost 3 bases and 6 bases respectively, with 9 bases between them. CDR3 protein: CASSGRASGELFF. The CDR3 DNA reads TGTGCCAGCAGCGGGAGGGCCTCCGGGGAGCTGTTTTTT.

The chain links TRBV9 to TRBJ1-1, with D perhaps TRBD1 (5 bases). Trimming stripped 0 bases from V and 3 bases from J, with 12 bases between. The CDR3 sequence is 15 residues long. The germline V gene has CDR1 SGDLS and CDR2 YYNGEE. The CDR3 DNA follows: TGTGCCAGCAGCGTAGGGTCGGGGGGTTACACTGAAGCTTTCTTT. Amino acids: CASSVGSGGYTEAFF.

The chain carries TRBV7-8 and TRBJ1-5; 9 nucleotides line up with TRBD1. J gave up 4 bases and V 1 base, and 2 bases lay outside the gene matches. There are 15 residues in the CDR3. CDR1 is SGHVS and CDR2 is FQNEAQ in the germline V gene. The CDR3, as DNA: TGTGCCAGCAGCTTAGGAGGGACAGGGAATCAGCCCCAGCATTTT. Encoded protein: CASSLGGTGNQPQHF. Full variable domain (rest looked up from reference TRBV7-8 and TRBJ1-5): GAGVSQSPRYKVAKRGQDVALRCDPISGHVSLFWYQQALGQGPEFLTYFQNEAQLDKSGLPSDRFFAERPEGSVSTLKIQRTQQEDSAVYLCASSLGGTGNQPQHFGDGTRLSIL.

V gene TRBV5-1 combines with J gene TRBJ1-2; D may be TRBD1 (5 bases). Between the trimmed V and J ends, which lost 0 bases and 6 bases, there was a span of 18 bases. The CDR3 totals 16 residues. The V gene's germline CDR1 is SGHRS and CDR2 YFSETQ. The CDR3 bases are TGCGCCAGCAGCTTGGCTTCTTTGCAGGGTCAAAATGGCTACACCTTC. Translated: CASSLASLQGQNGYTF.

The chain recombines TRBV4-1 with TRBJ1-5, with D tentatively TRBD1 (6 bases). Trimming shortened V by 6 bases and J by 4 bases, and 10 bases separated the two germline ends. The CDR3 consists of 13 residues. The germline V gene encodes CDR1 MGHRA and CDR2 YSYEKL. In nucleotides, the CDR3 is TGCGCCAGCAGGTCCCAGGGGAATCAGCCCCAGCATTTT. Protein: CASRSQGNQPQHF.

The chain recombines TRBV30 with TRBJ2-5, with TRBD1 matching over 10 bases. CDR1 and CDR2 (germline): GTSNPN, SVGIG (reference sequence). The V and J ends lost 4 bases and 4 bases, in that order; junction bases with no gene match: 12. The CDR3 extends over 16 amino acids. The CDR3 DNA is TGTGCCTGGACTCGGTACCGGGACAGGGGACGAGAGACCCAGTACTTC. Its translation: CAWTRYRDRGRETQYF.

The chain is built from TRBV28 and TRBJ1-5; D is possibly TRBD1 (6 bases). The CDR3 totals 14 residues. The germline gives CDR1 MDHEN, CDR2 SYDVKM. V was shortened by 7 bases and J by 0 bases, with 10 bases between the two germline ends. The CDR3 nucleotides read TGTGCCAGCACCGTGGACAGTAGCAATCAGCCCCAGCATTTT. It specifies CASTVDSSNQPQHF.

V usage is TRBV27 and J usage is TRBJ1-5; possibly TRBD1 for D (6 bases). Germline loops: CDR1 MNHEY, CDR2 SMNVEV (reference sequence). V was cut by 6 bases and J by 3 bases, with 12 bases left in between. The CDR3 extends over 14 amino acids. This CDR3 reads CASRPTGSNQPQHF. The CDR3 bases are TGTGCCAGCAGGCCGACAGGCTCCAATCAGCCCCAGCATTTT.

This chain uses TRBV9 with TRBJ2-3, with TRBD2 matching 11 bases. CDR3 length: 16 residues. Trimming cost V 7 bases and J 3 bases; bases outside gene matches: 10. Germline values: CDR1 SGDLS, CDR2 YYNGEE. The CDR3 sequence: CASDFSGRAGTDTQYF. CDR3 bases: TGTGCCAGCGACTTTAGCGGGAGGGCCGGGACAGATACGCAGTATTTT.

The chain couples TRBV19 to TRBJ2-2; 7 bases are a match to TRBD2. The CDR3 extends over 12 amino acids. Germline V gene data show CDR1 as LNHDA and CDR2 as SQIVND (reference sequence). V dropped 10 bases and J dropped 5; count of bases not matched to a gene: 4. CDR3 coding DNA: TGTGCCATCTTGGGAGGGACCGGGGAGCTGTTTTTT. This translates into CAILGGTGELFF.

This rearrangement joins TRBV29-1 to TRBJ2-5; TRBD1 is a possible D gene (6 bases). The CDR3 length is 13 residues. CDR1 and CDR2 from the germline V gene are SQVTM and ANQGSEA. V shed 6 bases and J shed 5 bases, with 16 bases lying between them. CDR3 residues: CSVVLTGRETQYF. The CDR3 DNA follows: TGCAGCGTCGTATTGACAGGACGGGAGACCCAGTACTTC.